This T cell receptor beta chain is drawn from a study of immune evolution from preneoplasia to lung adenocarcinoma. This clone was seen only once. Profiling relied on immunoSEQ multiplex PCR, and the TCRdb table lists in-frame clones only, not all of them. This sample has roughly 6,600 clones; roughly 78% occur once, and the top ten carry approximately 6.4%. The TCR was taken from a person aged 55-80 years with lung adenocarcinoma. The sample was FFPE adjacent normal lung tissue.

The CDR3 protein is CASSSIGTGGEQPQHF. The CDR3 DNA is TGTGCCAGCAGTTCTATCGGGACAGGGGGCGAACAGCCCCAGCATTTT. The chain carries TRBV28 and TRBJ1-5, with TRBD1 matching 12 bases. V lost 4 bases to trimming and J lost 7 bases; unmatched junction nucleotides: 8. The CDR3 runs to 16 residues. Germline V gene lookup returns CDR1 MDHEN and CDR2 SYDVKM.